Below are 26 T cell receptor beta chains sequenced from a single sample in a study of identical twins. TCRdb redid the calling of the 5' RACE reads with MiXCR, one entry per CDR3 protein. The table lists 1.5 million to 2 million distinct CDR3 sequences, about 32% of them singletons. The source material was cord blood. Receptors were obtained from a newborn girl in good health.

This chain connects TRBV30 to TRBJ1-2; TRBD1 aligns across 7 bases. With 2 bases clipped from V and 4 bases from J, the junction kept 4 bases outside the gene matches. This CDR3 has 13 amino acids. The germline CDR1 and CDR2 sequences are GTSNPN and SVGIG (reference sequence). CDR3 coding DNA: TGTGCCTGGAGTATCTGGGACAGCTATGGCTACACCTTC. Translated: CAWSIWDSYGYTF.

The chain uses TRBV11-2 and TRBJ2-7; no clear D gene. CDR3 length: 14 amino acids. V lost 7 bases and J lost 1, with 14 bases in between. Germline V CDR1 and CDR2: SGHAT, FQNNGV. CDR3 nucleotides: TGTGCCAGCACCCCAAGGACGGCTTCCTACGAGCAGTACTTC. This translates into CASTPRTASYEQYF.

A few counts support this clonotype. The genes are TRBV5-1 and TRBJ1-1; D remains unclear. Germline assignment: CDR1 SGHRS and CDR2 YFSETQ. The V gene lost 0 bases and the J gene lost 4 bases, with 10 bases spanning the gap. The CDR3 runs 14 residues. CDR3 nucleotides: TGCGCCAGCAGCTTGGATCTCCAGCGCACTGAAGCTTTCTTT. Its translation: CASSLDLQRTEAFF.

The J gene is TRBJ2-4, the V gene TRBV11-2, with D hard to call. The J call may be in error: the DNA end matches TRBJ2-7 better. Germline CDR1 and CDR2: SGHAT and FQNNGV. The CDR3 totals 15 residues. In nucleotides, the CDR3 is TGTGCCAGCAGCGTCCTGACGAGCACGGCCTACGAGCAGTACTTC. Its protein is CASSVLTSTAYEQYF.

The chain links TRBV2 to TRBJ2-3; a possible D gene is TRBD1 (5 bases). This CDR3 region has 12 residues. Looked up from germline, CDR1 is SNHLY and CDR2 is FYNNEI. Trimming shortened V by 9 bases and J by 6 bases, and 13 bases separated the two germline ends. CDR3 DNA sequence: TGTGCCAGGGAACAGGTCCCGGATACGCAGTATTTT. Residues: CAREQVPDTQYF.

The chain recombines TRBV6-1 with TRBJ2-1; D is undetermined. This CDR3 is 13 amino acids long. Germline CDR1 reads MNHNS; CDR2 reads SASEGT. V dropped 7 bases and J dropped 1 base, with 8 bases sitting between them. The CDR3 coding sequence is TGTGCCAGCACCCACCCATCCTACAATGAGCAGTTCTTC. Residues: CASTHPSYNEQFF.

This clonotype has just a few counts. This chain uses TRBV29-1 with TRBJ2-3; D is unclear. CDR1 and CDR2 from the germline V gene are SQVTM and ANQGSEA. The CDR3 length is 12 residues. Between the trimmed V and J ends, which lost 4 bases and 2 bases, there was a span of 7 bases. CDR3 amino acids: CSVVPTTDTQYF. DNA of the CDR3: TGCAGCGTTGTACCGACCACAGATACGCAGTATTTT.

As concerns this clonotype: The junction does not match germline at one end; this may be a read error. The chain carries TRBV10-3 and TRBJ2-1; a possible D gene is TRBD2 (5 bases). From germline, CDR1 is ENHRY and CDR2 SYGVKD. This CDR3 spans 15 amino acids. CDR3 DNA sequence: TGTGCCATCAGTGAGATGGGCGGGTCCTACAATGGGCAGTTCTTC. Translated, it gives CAISEMGGSYNGQFF.

This clonotype was seen a few times. At one boundary the junction diverges from the germline segment, which might be a read error. J is TRBJ2-7 and V is TRBV6-1, with D unresolved. CDR1 and CDR2 (germline): MNHNS, SASEGT. The CDR3 is made up of 14 amino acids. The CDR3 spells CAGSPPGPHYEQYF. As DNA, the CDR3 is TGTGCCGGCAGTCCCCCTGGTCCTCACTACGAGCAGTACTTC.

This chain links TRBV27 with TRBJ1-1, with 8 positions matching TRBD1. Germline assignment: CDR1 MNHEY and CDR2 SMNVEV (reference sequence). The CDR3 loop spans 16 amino acids. V lost 8 bases, J lost 1 base, and 12 bases stayed unmatched. The chain's CDR3 is CASGDRGWGANTEAFF. CDR3 nucleotide sequence: TGTGCCAGCGGAGACAGGGGATGGGGGGCGAACACTGAAGCTTTCTTT.

The chain carries TRBV6-6 and TRBJ2-3, with TRBD2 as a possible D gene (6 bases). In germline, CDR1 is MNHNY, CDR2 SVGAGI (reference sequence). The germline V and J ends were trimmed by 0 bases and 2 bases, with 15 bases remaining between them. The CDR3 is made up of 17 amino acids. The CDR3 DNA reads as TGTGCCAGCAGTTACTCGAGTCGGGAGCCACACACAGATACGCAGTATTTT. The encoded protein is CASSYSSREPHTDTQYF.

This sequence joins TRBV12-3 or TRBV12-4 and TRBJ1-5; 9 nucleotides line up with TRBD1. The CDR3 totals 15 residues. V lost 7 bases, J lost 2 bases, and 6 bases stayed unmatched. The CDR3 is CASTRGDRGNQPQHF. The CDR3, as DNA: TGTGCCAGCACGAGGGGGGACAGGGGCAATCAGCCCCAGCATTTT.

This clonotype was found a few times. The genes are TRBV6-5 and TRBJ2-3; 8 bases line up with TRBD2. Germline-derived CDR1 and CDR2 are MNHEY and SVGAGI. This CDR3 has 16 residues. V lost 2 bases, J lost 5 bases, and 9 bases stayed unmatched. This chain's CDR3 is CASSYIPGLVQDTQYF. The DNA for the CDR3 is TGTGCCAGCAGTTACATACCGGGACTAGTTCAAGATACGCAGTATTTT.

This rearrangement joins TRBV27 to TRBJ2-7; D is possibly TRBD1 (5 bases). V was cut by 6 bases and J by 0 bases, with 15 bases left in between. The CDR3 totals 15 residues. Germline CDR1 reads MNHEY; CDR2 reads SMNVEV (reference sequence). The CDR3 sequence is CASSHRGSSSYEQYF. The CDR3 DNA reads as TGTGCCAGCAGCCATAGGGGTTCGAGCTCCTACGAGCAGTACTTC.

V gene TRBV2 combines with J gene TRBJ2-3, with 8 bases identical to TRBD2. Unmatched junction bases numbered 5, after V lost 9 bases and J lost 0 bases. Germline V gene lookup returns CDR1 SNHLY and CDR2 FYNNEI. The CDR3 covers 14 residues. The DNA of the CDR3 is TGTGCCAGGAAGAAGCGGGGGAGCACAGATACGCAGTATTTT. Translating gives CARKKRGSTDTQYF.

The chain uses TRBV28 and TRBJ2-7, with a weak D call TRBD1 (7 bases). Trimming shortened V by 7 bases and J by 4 bases, and 14 bases separated the two germline ends. Germline V gives CDR1 MDHEN, CDR2 SYDVKM. The CDR3 runs 13 residues. The CDR3 DNA reads as TGTGCCAGCACAATCCCAGGGGGGTACGAGCAGTACTTC. It codes for CASTIPGGYEQYF.

This clonotype occurred once. This clone may be a read error of a much larger clone one base away. The chain links TRBV2 to TRBJ2-7; D uncertain. V was pared by 7 bases and J by 7 bases, with 11 bases between. Germline lookup yields CDR1 SNHLY and CDR2 FYNNEI. The CDR3 has 11 residues. CDR3 loop: CASNIGNEQYF. The CDR3, as DNA: TGTGCCAGCAATATAGGCAATGAGCAGTACTTC.

The chain joins TRBV2 to TRBJ2-3; 9 bases fit TRBD2. V lost 5 bases to trimming and J lost 1 base; unmatched junction nucleotides: 4. This CDR3 region has 15 residues. Germline lookup yields CDR1 SNHLY and CDR2 FYNNEI. The DNA of the CDR3 is TGTGCCAGCAGTCGAGCGGGAGGCGGCACAGATACGCAGTATTTT. This gives the protein CASSRAGGGTDTQYF.

This clonotype was seen more than once but under ten times. The V gene is TRBV10-3, the J gene TRBJ1-6; D is perhaps TRBD1 (6 bases). V lost 6 bases and J lost 6, with 12 bases in between. Germline-derived CDR1 and CDR2 are ENHRY and SYGVKD. This CDR3 is 14 amino acids long. This CDR3 reads CAIRGQFSNSPLHF. The CDR3 DNA reads as TGTGCCATCAGAGGACAGTTCAGTAATTCACCCCTCCACTTT.

The chain recombines TRBV6-5 with TRBJ1-5, with D possibly matching TRBD1 (5 bases). CDR3 size: 15 residues. V dropped 0 bases and J dropped 7 bases, with 13 bases sitting between them. CDR1 is MNHEY and CDR2 is SVGAGI in the germline V gene. CDR3 residues: CASSYSGAEGQPQHF. The CDR3 nucleotides are TGTGCCAGCAGTTACTCAGGGGCGGAAGGGCAGCCCCAGCATTTT.

V usage is TRBV6-2 or TRBV6-3 and J usage is TRBJ1-5; the match to TRBD1 covers 7 bases. The ends lost 7 bases at V and 6 bases at J; junction bases unmatched: 6. Germline V lookup: CDR1 MNHEY, CDR2 SVGEGT. The CDR3 covers 13 residues. As DNA, the CDR3 is TGTGCCAGCAACCAGGGGGGATCTCAGCCCCAGCATTTT. It codes for CASNQGGSQPQHF.

The chain employs TRBV7-2 and TRBJ2-1, with D perhaps given as TRBD1 or TRBD2 (5 bases each). The DNA end is a closer match to TRBJ2-7, so the J assignment may be wrong. The CDR3 length is 18 residues. Germline V CDR1 and CDR2: SGHTA, FQGNSA. The CDR3, as DNA: TGTGCCAGCAGCTTAGCGCCGGGGCCTTACAGCTCCTACAATGAGCAGTACTTC. Encoded protein: CASSLAPGPYSSYNEQYF.

This clonotype was seen many times. J is TRBJ2-3 and V is TRBV28, with TRBD2 matching 7 bases. Per germline, CDR1 MDHEN and CDR2 SYDVKM. With V trimmed by 1 base and J by 1 base, 11 bases remained unmatched. The CDR3 contains 18 residues. CDR3 bases: TGTGCCAGCAGTTTATTCGGCGGGAGTGGGGGTGGCACAGATACGCAGTATTTT. Translation gives CASSLFGGSGGGTDTQYF.

This clonotype was found a few times. The chain has TRBV7-9 and TRBJ1-1; 10 positions match TRBD1. Germline CDR1 is SEHNR and CDR2 is FQNEAQ (reference sequence). The V segment lost 7 bases and the J segment 4 bases; nucleotides outside the gene matches: 15. CDR3 size: 17 residues. The CDR3 nucleotides are TGTGCCAGCATACCATACCGGGACAGGGGTTATTGCACTGAAGCTTTCTTT. This gives the protein CASIPYRDRGYCTEAFF.

The chain employs TRBV6-1 and TRBJ1-5; D possibly corresponds to TRBD1 (5 bases). The CDR3 covers 14 residues. V was clipped by 7 bases and J by 0 bases, with 10 bases between them. CDR1 MNHNS and CDR2 SASEGT come from the germline V gene. CDR3 sequence (DNA): TGTGCCAGCAACGGGGCCTATAGCAATCAGCCCCAGCATTTT. It yields the protein CASNGAYSNQPQHF.

V and J are TRBV9 and TRBJ1-3; D remains unclear. Germline CDR1 SGDLS, CDR2 YYNGEE. The V gene lost 0 bases and the J gene lost 4 bases, with 8 bases spanning the gap. The CDR3 spans 14 residues. In nucleotides, the CDR3 is TGTGCCAGCAGCGTAGGAGGTGGGGGAAACACCATATATTTT. Translating it yields CASSVGGGGNTIYF.